These T cell receptor beta chains were read from a single sample in a study of technical replicates of blood from four donors. TCRdb keeps only in-frame clones here, not all; method: immunoSEQ multiplex PCR. The sample shows fewer than 60,000 clones, nearly 95% of them seen only once. Sequenced: PBMCs. The receptors derive from a human donor in good health. Some clones in this sample may be carry-over from other donors' samples. The CDR3 runs from the conserved cysteine through the conserved F or W. Each record gives: V gene, clone size, CDR3 length, D gene, J gene, CDR3 protein, CDR3 DNA. A D gene is named only where the DNA matches it firmly. The size field is filled for only some rows; it gives once, few, many or a size class.

TRBV6-6	NA	16	NA	TRBJ1-5	CASTPSEFLGNQPQHF	TGTGCCAGCACTCCGAGTGAGTTTCTGGGCAATCAGCCCCAGCATTTT
TRBV6-5	NA	15	NA	TRBJ1-3	CASSSTGGSGNTIYF	TGTGCCAGCAGTTCCACCGGAGGGTCTGGAAACACCATATATTTT
TRBV5-1	NA	20	NA	TRBJ1-3	CASSFLFRTDLTDSGNTIYF	TGCGCCAGCAGCTTCTTATTCCGGACAGACCTAACTGACTCTGGAAACACCATATATTTT
TRBV29-1	NA	14	NA	TRBJ1-2	CSVEGDSGGYGYTF	TGCAGCGTTGAGGGGGACTCGGGAGGCTATGGCTACACCTTC
TRBV7-3	NA	14	NA	TRBJ1-4	CASSLRGTNEKLFF	TGTGCCAGCAGCTTACGGGGAACTAATGAAAAACTGTTTTTT
TRBV7-2	NA	14	TRBD2	TRBJ2-7	CASSFGGGSYEQYF	TGTGCCAGCAGCTTTGGCGGGGGTTCCTACGAGCAGTACTTC
TRBV29-1	NA	13	TRBD2	TRBJ2-7	CSVSAGTSREQYF	TGCAGCGTTTCGGCCGGGACTAGCCGCGAGCAGTACTTC
TRBV9	NA	15	NA	TRBJ1-6	CASSASWRSNSPLHF	TGTGCCAGCAGCGCGTCATGGCGGAGTAATTCACCCCTCCACTTT
TRBV10-3	NA	15	TRBD1	TRBJ1-2	CAISATGGLIYGYTF	TGTGCCATCAGTGCGACAGGGGGATTGATCTATGGCTACACCTTC
TRBV13	NA	17	TRBD2	TRBJ2-2	CASSSGLAGGFTGELFF	TGTGCCAGCAGCTCCGGACTAGCGGGAGGTTTTACCGGGGAGCTGTTTTTT
TRBV19	NA	16	NA	TRBJ1-1	CASSQNIGGSGTEAFF	TGTGCCAGTAGCCAAAATATCGGGGGGAGTGGAACTGAAGCTTTCTTT
TRBV6-5	NA	16	NA	TRBJ2-2	CASSYSKMDSTGELFF	TGTGCCAGCAGTTACTCGAAAATGGACAGCACCGGGGAGCTGTTTTTT
TRBV27	NA	13	NA	TRBJ2-7	CASSFGGSYEQYF	TGTGCCAGCAGTTTCGGGGGCTCCTACGAGCAGTACTTC
TRBV11-2	NA	13	NA	TRBJ2-7	CASRGWASYEQYF	TGTGCCAGCAGGGGCTGGGCATCCTACGAGCAGTACTTC
TRBV4-1	NA	14	NA	TRBJ2-2	CASSQGGGTGELFF	TGCGCCAGCAGCCAAGGAGGGGGCACCGGGGAGCTGTTTTTT
TRBV5-1	NA	16	TRBD2	TRBJ2-2	CASSFGRGRDTGELFF	TGCGCCAGCAGCTTCGGGCGGGGGAGGGACACCGGGGAGCTGTTTTTT
TRBV5-5	NA	16	TRBD2	TRBJ2-5	CASSRGIAGGRETQYF	TGTGCCAGCAGCCGCGGTATAGCGGGGGGGCGTGAGACCCAGTACTTC
TRBV7-9	NA	12	TRBD1	TRBJ1-2	CASSMDRVGYTF	TGTGCCAGCAGCATGGACAGGGTTGGCTACACCTTC
TRBV2	NA	15	NA	TRBJ2-7	CASSEGGRSYNEQYF	TGTGCCAGCAGTGAAGGGGGGCGATCTTATAACGAGCAGTACTTC
TRBV6-6	NA	16	NA	TRBJ2-2	CASSSAVFTNTGELFF	TGTGCCAGCAGTTCTGCGGTATTCACGAACACCGGGGAGCTGTTTTTT
TRBV25-1	NA	14	NA	TRBJ1-4	CASSGPETYGKLFF	TGTGCCAGCAGTGGGCCCGAGACTTACGGAAAACTGTTTTTT
TRBV7-8	once	14	TRBD1	TRBJ1-2	CASSVGTGPYGYTF	TGTGCCAGCAGCGTGGGGACAGGGCCCTATGGCTACACCTTC
TRBV9	NA	15	NA	TRBJ2-2	CASSVYGGNTGELFF	TGTGCCAGCAGCGTCTACGGGGGAAACACCGGGGAGCTGTTTTTT
TRBV5-1	NA	13	NA	TRBJ1-6	CASSRDNNPPLHF	TGCGCCAGCAGCCGGGACAATAATCCACCCCTCCACTTT
TRBV11-2	NA	14	TRBD2	TRBJ2-5	CASRHLAREVTQYF	TGTGCCAGCAGGCATCTAGCGCGGGAGGTGACCCAGTACTTC
TRBV19	NA	16	TRBD1	TRBJ1-1	CASSIVSQGAGTEAFF	TGTGCCAGTAGTATAGTATCCCAGGGGGCTGGGACTGAAGCTTTCTTT
TRBV6-1	NA	13	NA	TRBJ1-1	CASSLRQDIEAFF	TGTGCCAGCAGCCTGCGGCAGGACATTGAAGCTTTCTTT
TRBV6-5	NA	15	NA	TRBJ1-1	CASRPHVGADTEAFF	TGTGCCAGCAGACCTCATGTGGGAGCCGACACTGAAGCTTTCTTT
TRBV15	NA	15	NA	TRBJ2-3	CATRQTGQGTDTQYF	TGTGCCACCAGGCAAACCGGCCAGGGGACAGATACGCAGTATTTT
TRBV6-5	NA	14	NA	TRBJ2-5	CASKFRGFQETQYF	TGTGCCAGCAAATTTCGGGGATTCCAAGAGACCCAGTACTTC
TRBV6-1	NA	17	TRBD2	TRBJ2-1	CASSAPVLAVIYNEQFF	TGTGCCAGCAGTGCACCCGTTCTAGCGGTGATCTACAATGAGCAGTTCTTC
TRBV5-1	once	15	TRBD1	TRBJ1-1	CASSFPGTGGTEAFF	TGCGCCAGCAGCTTCCCCGGGACAGGGGGAACTGAAGCTTTCTTT
TRBV18	NA	15	NA	TRBJ2-1	CASSPWTAEGYEQFF	TGTGCCAGCTCACCTTGGACGGCTGAGGGATATGAGCAGTTCTTC
TRBV18	NA	12	TRBD1	TRBJ1-1	CASSLDRAEAFF	TGTGCCAGCTCACTCGACAGGGCTGAAGCTTTCTTT
TRBV18	NA	18	TRBD2	TRBJ2-3	CASSGDPGLAGGTDTQYF	TGTGCCAGCTCAGGGGACCCGGGACTAGCGGGGGGCACAGATACGCAGTATTTT
TRBV18	NA	14	NA	TRBJ2-5	CASSPSDNWETQYF	TGTGCCAGCTCACCCTCGGACAATTGGGAGACCCAGTACTTC
TRBV5-1	NA	16	NA	TRBJ1-6	CASSLENPGQNSPLHF	TGCGCCAGCAGCTTGGAGAACCCGGGACAAAATTCACCCCTCCACTTT
TRBV7-9	NA	17	TRBD2	TRBJ2-3	CASSLSTSGGASDTQYF	TGTGCCAGCAGCTTATCTACTAGCGGGGGGGCTTCAGATACGCAGTATTTT
TRBV5-1	NA	14	NA	TRBJ1-2	CASSLTVDNYGYTF	TGCGCCAGCAGCCTGACAGTTGATAACTATGGCTACACCTTC
TRBV6-6	NA	15	NA	TRBJ2-3	CASRQGTFSTDTQYF	TGTGCCAGCAGACAGGGGACTTTTAGCACAGATACGCAGTATTTT
TRBV6-4	NA	13	NA	TRBJ1-2	CASSDSNGLGYTF	TGTGCCAGCAGTGACTCGAATGGGCTTGGCTACACCTTC
TRBV7-8	NA	17	NA	TRBJ2-1	CASSRWGRSSSYNEQFF	TGTGCCAGCAGCCGATGGGGCAGGTCCAGCTCCTACAATGAGCAGTTCTTC
TRBV7-2	NA	14	TRBD1	TRBJ1-5	CASSNQGALQPQHF	TGTGCCAGCAGCAATCAGGGGGCGCTTCAGCCCCAGCATTTT
TRBV28	NA	15	TRBD1	TRBJ1-5	CASSLFRGESQPQHF	TGTGCCAGCAGTTTGTTCAGGGGGGAAAGTCAGCCCCAGCATTTT
TRBV6-5	NA	13	TRBD1	TRBJ1-2	CASSSGTDYGYTF	TGTGCCAGCAGTTCCGGGACAGACTATGGCTACACCTTC
TRBV4-1	once	15	TRBD1	TRBJ1-2	CASSQPEQGSYGYTF	TGCGCCAGCAGCCAACCAGAACAGGGGTCCTATGGCTACACCTTC
TRBV20-1	NA	11	NA	TRBJ2-7	CSAAGPYEQYF	TGCAGTGCGGCGGGACCCTACGAGCAGTACTTC
TRBV25-1	NA	15	NA	TRBJ2-7	CASSTDWGHSYEQYF	TGTGCCAGCAGTACGGATTGGGGGCACTCCTACGAGCAGTACTTC
TRBV6-4	NA	10	NA	TRBJ2-7	CASSAYEQYF	TGTGCCAGCAGCGCCTACGAGCAGTACTTC
TRBV7-2	NA	18	NA	TRBJ2-1	CASSLVSTPRLAMNEQFF	TGTGCCAGCAGCTTAGTTTCAACCCCTCGGCTAGCGATGAATGAGCAGTTCTTC
TRBV4-3	NA	15	NA	TRBJ2-7	CASSQDWQGPYEQYF	TGCGCCAGCAGCCAAGATTGGCAGGGCCCCTACGAGCAGTACTTC
TRBV4-1	NA	16	NA	TRBJ1-2	CASSRGEVADYYGYTF	TGCGCCAGCAGCCGGGGCGAAGTGGCAGATTACTATGGCTACACCTTC
TRBV30	NA	13	NA	TRBJ2-1	CAWSVLHGGEQFF	TGTGCCTGGAGTGTACTCCACGGCGGTGAGCAGTTCTTC
TRBV5-1	NA	13	TRBD1	TRBJ2-3	CASSLQGADTQYF	TGCGCCAGCAGCTTACAGGGGGCAGATACGCAGTATTTT
TRBV27	NA	12	NA	TRBJ2-3	CASHGGRVTQYF	TGTGCCAGCCACGGGGGGCGGGTTACGCAGTATTTT
TRBV21-1	NA	17	NA	TRBJ1-5	CASPHGREAISNQPQHF	TGTGCCAGCCCACACGGCCGGGAGGCGATTAGCAATCAGCCCCAGCATTTT
TRBV15	NA	14	NA	TRBJ1-3	CATSRGQSGNTIYF	TGTGCCACCAGCAGAGGACAGTCTGGAAACACCATATATTTT
TRBV7-2	NA	16	TRBD2	TRBJ2-1	CASSSRGGRAYNEQFF	TGTGCCAGCAGCTCCCGGGGGGGGCGGGCCTACAATGAGCAGTTCTTC
TRBV7-3	NA	17	NA	TRBJ2-1	CASSPGTSPFGDNEQFF	TGTGCCAGCAGCCCAGGTACTAGCCCGTTTGGTGACAATGAGCAGTTCTTC
TRBV10-3	NA	14	NA	TRBJ2-1	CAISGGGIYNEQFF	TGTGCCATCAGTGGAGGCGGGATCTACAATGAGCAGTTCTTC